This T cell receptor beta chain came from a study of T cell responses to AZD1222 COVID-19 vaccine. Overall study context: Pooled samples include second doses given at about 4 or 12 weeks.

Profiling relied on immunoSEQ multiplex PCR, and the TCRdb table lists in-frame clones only, not all of them. The sample carries roughly 140,000 clones, about nine tenths recorded once. In germline, CDR1 is MNHEY, CDR2 SVGAGI. The CDR3 totals 14 residues. V was trimmed by 5 bases and J by 2 bases, leaving 12 bases between them. A note on this clone: Antigen: not known.

Study outcomes and limitations: None of the repertoires were sampled until the peak T cell response had passed. Mostly white British, mostly female donors; authors suggested clonal diversity may be underestimated. Two AZD1222 doses significantly raised spike-specific TCR breadth and depth over controls.

The chain is built from TRBV6-5 and TRBJ1-2, with a weak D call TRBD1 (6 bases). The starting material was peripheral blood, obtained on day 0 of AZD1222 vaccination. The receptor was isolated from an adult in good health. DNA of the CDR3: TGTGCCAGCAGTACCGTAACAGGGAACTATGGCTACACCTTC. This encodes CASSTVTGNYGYTF.